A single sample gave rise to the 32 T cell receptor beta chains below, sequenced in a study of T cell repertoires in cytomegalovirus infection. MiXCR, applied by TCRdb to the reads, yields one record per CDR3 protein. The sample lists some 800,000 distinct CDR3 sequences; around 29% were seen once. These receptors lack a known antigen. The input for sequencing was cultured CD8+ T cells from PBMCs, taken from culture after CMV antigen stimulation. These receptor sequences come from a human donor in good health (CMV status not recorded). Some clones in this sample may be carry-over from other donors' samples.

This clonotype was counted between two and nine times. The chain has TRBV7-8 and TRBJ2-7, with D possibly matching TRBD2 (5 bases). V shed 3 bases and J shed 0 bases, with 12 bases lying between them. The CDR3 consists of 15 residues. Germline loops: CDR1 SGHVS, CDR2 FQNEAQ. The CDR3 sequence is CASSFDTGSSYEQYF. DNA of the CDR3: TGTGCCAGCAGCTTCGACACGGGAAGCTCCTACGAGCAGTACTTC.

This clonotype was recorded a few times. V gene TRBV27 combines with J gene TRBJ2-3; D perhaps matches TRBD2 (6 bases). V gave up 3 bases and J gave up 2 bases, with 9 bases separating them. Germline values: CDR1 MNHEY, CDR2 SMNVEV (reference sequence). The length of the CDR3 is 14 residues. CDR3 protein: CASSLGLHTDTQYF. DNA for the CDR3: TGTGCCAGCAGTTTGGGACTTCACACAGATACGCAGTATTTT.

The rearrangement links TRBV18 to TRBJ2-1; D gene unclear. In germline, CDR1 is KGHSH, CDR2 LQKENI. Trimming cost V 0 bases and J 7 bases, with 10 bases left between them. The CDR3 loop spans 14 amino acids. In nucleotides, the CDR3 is TGTGCCAGCTCACCACCGGCTAACTCAAATGAGCAGTTCTTC. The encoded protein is CASSPPANSNEQFF.

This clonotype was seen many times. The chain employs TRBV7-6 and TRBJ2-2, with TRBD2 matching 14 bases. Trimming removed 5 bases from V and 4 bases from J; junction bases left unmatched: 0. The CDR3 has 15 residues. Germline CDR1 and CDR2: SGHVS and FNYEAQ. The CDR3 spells CASSGTSGGTGELFF. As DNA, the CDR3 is TGTGCCAGCAGCGGGACTAGCGGGGGCACCGGGGAGCTGTTTTTT.

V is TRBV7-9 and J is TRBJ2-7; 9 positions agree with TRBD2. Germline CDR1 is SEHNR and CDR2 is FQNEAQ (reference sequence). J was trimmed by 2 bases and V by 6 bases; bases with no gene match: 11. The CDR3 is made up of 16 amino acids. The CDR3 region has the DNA TGTGCCAGCAGTTCCGTGAGCGGGGGGTGGGCCTACGAGCAGTACTTC. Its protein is CASSSVSGGWAYEQYF.

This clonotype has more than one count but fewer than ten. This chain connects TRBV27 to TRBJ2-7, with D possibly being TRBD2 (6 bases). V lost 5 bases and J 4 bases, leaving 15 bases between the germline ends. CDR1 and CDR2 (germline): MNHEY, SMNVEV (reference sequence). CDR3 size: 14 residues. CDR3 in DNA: TGTGCCAGCAGTCCTCGACTAGTTGGGTACGAGCAGTACGTC. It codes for CASSPRLVGYEQYV.

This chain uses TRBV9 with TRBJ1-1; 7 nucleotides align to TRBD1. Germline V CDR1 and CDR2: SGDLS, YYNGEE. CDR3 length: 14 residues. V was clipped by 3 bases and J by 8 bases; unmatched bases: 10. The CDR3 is CASSAFDSDREAFF. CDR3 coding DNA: TGTGCCAGCAGCGCCTTTGATTCGGACAGGGAAGCTTTCTTT.

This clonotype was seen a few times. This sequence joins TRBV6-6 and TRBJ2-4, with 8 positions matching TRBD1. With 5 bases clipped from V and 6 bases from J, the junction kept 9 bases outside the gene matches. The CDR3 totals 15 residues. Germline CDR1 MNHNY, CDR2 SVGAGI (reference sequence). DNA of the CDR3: TGTGCCAGCAGTGACACAGGGGGAGGCAGAAACATTCAGTACTTC. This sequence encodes CASSDTGGGRNIQYF.

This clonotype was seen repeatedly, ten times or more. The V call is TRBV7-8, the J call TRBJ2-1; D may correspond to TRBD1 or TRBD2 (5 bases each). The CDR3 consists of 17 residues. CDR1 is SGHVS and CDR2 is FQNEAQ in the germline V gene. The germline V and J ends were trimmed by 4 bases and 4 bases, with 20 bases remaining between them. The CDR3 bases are TGTGCCAGCAGCTCCCCCCCGGGACGGGGCTTTTACAATGAGCAGTTCTTC. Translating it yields CASSSPPGRGFYNEQFF.

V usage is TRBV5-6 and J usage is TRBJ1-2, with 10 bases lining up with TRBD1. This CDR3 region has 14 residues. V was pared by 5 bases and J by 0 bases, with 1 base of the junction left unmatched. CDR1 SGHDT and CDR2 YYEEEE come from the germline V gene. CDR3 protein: CASRDRGSNYGYTF. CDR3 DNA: TGTGCCAGCAGGGACAGGGGGTCTAACTATGGCTACACCTTC.

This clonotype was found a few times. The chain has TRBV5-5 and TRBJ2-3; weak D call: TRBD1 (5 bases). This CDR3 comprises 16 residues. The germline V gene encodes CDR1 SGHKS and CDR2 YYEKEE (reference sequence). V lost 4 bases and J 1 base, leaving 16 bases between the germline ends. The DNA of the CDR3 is TGTGCCAGCAGCCCACTGGGGCAGGAAGGCACAGATACGCAGTATTTT. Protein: CASSPLGQEGTDTQYF.

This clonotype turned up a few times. The CDR3 DNA follows: TGTGCCAGCAGTTTATCCGGACAGAGCAATCAGCCCCAGCATTTT. It specifies CASSLSGQSNQPQHF. This chain connects TRBV27 to TRBJ1-5; a possible D gene is TRBD1 (6 bases). Germline loops: CDR1 MNHEY, CDR2 SMNVEV (reference sequence). The CDR3 consists of 15 residues. Trimming removed 0 bases from V and 1 base from J, with 7 bases in between.

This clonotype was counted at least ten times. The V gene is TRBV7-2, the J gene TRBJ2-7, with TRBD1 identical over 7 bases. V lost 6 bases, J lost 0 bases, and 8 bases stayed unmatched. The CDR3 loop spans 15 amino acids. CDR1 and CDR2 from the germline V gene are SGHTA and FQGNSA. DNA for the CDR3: TGTGCCAGCAGATCCGACAGGGATGCCTCCTACGAGCAGTACTTC. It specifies CASRSDRDASYEQYF. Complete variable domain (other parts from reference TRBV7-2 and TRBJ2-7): GAGVSQSPSNKVTEKGKDVELRCDPISGHTALYWYRQSLGQGLEFLIYFQGNSAPDKSGLPSDRFSAERTGGSVSTLTIQRTQQEDSAVYLCASRSDRDASYEQYFGPGTRLTVT.

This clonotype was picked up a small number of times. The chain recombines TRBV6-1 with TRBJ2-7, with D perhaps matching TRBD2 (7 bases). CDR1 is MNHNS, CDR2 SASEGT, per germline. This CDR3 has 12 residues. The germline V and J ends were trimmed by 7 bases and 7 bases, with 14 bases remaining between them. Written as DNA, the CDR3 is TGTGCCAGCAACCGGGGGGCTCGAGAGCAGTACGTC. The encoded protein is CASNRGAREQYV.

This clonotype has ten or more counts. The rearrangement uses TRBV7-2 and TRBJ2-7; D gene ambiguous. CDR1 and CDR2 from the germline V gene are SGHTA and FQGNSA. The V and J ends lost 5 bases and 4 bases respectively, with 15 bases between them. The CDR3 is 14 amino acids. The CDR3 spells CASSHPSLRYEQYF. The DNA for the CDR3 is TGTGCCAGCAGCCATCCAAGTTTGAGGTACGAGCAGTACTTC.

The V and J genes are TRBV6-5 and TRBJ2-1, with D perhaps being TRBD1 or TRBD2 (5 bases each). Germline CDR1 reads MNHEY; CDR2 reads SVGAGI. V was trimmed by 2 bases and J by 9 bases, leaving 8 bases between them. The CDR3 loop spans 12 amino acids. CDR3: CASSYGTGEQFF. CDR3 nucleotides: TGTGCCAGCAGTTACGGGACCGGTGAGCAGTTCTTC.

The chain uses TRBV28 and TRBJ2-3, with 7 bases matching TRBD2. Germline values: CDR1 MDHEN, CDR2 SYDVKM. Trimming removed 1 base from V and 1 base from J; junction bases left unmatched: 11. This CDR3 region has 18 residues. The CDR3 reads CASSLYAPTSDGTDTQYF. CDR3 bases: TGTGCCAGCAGTTTATACGCCCCCACTAGCGACGGCACAGATACGCAGTATTTT.

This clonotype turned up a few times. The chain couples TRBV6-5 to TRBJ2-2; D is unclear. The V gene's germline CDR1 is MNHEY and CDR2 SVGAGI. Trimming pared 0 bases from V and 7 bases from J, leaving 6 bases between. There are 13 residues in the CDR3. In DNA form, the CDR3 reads TGTGCCAGCAGTTACTCGAAGGGCGGGGAGCTGTTTTTT. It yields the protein CASSYSKGGELFF.

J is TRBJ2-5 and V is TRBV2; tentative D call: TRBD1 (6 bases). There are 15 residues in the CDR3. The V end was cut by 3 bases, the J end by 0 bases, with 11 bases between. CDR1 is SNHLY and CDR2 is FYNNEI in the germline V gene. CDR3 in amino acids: CASSDRTVNQETQYF. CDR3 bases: TGTGCCAGCAGTGATCGGACAGTCAACCAAGAGACCCAGTACTTC. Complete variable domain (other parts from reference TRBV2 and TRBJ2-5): EPEVTQTPSHQVTQMGQEVILRCVPISNHLYFYWYRQILGQKVEFLVSFYNNEISEKSEIFDDQFSVERPDGSNFTLKIRSTKLEDSAMYFCASSDRTVNQETQYFGPGTRLLVL.

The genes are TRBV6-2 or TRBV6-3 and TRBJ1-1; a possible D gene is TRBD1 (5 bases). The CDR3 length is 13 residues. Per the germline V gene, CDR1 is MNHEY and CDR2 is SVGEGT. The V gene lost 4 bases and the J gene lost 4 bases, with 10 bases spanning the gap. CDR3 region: CASSWVRGTEAFF. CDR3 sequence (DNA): TGTGCCAGCAGTTGGGTGAGGGGCACTGAAGCTTTCTTT.

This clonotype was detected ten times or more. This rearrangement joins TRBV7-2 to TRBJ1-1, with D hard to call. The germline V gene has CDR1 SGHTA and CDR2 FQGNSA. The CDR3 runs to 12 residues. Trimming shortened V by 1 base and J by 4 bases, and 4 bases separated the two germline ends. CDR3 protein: CASSLEPTEAFF. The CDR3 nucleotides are TGTGCCAGCAGCTTAGAACCCACTGAAGCTTTCTTT.

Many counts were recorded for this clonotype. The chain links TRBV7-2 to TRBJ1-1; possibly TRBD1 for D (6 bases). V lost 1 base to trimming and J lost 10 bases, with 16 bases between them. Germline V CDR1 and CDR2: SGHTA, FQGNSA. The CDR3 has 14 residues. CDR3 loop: CASSLVNREVGAFF. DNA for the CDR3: TGTGCCAGCAGCTTAGTTAACAGGGAAGTGGGAGCTTTCTTT.

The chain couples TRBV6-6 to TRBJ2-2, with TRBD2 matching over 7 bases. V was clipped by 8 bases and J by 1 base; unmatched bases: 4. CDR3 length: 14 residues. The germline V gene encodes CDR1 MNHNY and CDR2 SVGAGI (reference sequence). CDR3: CASLGGGNTGELFF. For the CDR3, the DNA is TGTGCCAGCTTGGGGGGGGGGAACACCGGGGAGCTGTTTTTT.

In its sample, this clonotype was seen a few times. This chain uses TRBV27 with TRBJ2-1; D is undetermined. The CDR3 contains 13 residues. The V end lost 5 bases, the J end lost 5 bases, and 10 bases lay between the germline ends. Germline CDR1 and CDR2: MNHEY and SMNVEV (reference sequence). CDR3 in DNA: TGTGCCAGCAGTCTCTCTACCGACAATGAGCAGTTCTTC. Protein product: CASSLSTDNEQFF.

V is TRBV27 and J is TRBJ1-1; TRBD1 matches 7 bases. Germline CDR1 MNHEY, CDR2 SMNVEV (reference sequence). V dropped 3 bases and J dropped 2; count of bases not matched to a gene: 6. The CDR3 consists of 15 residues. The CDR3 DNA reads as TGTGCCAGCAGTTTCCGGGGACAGATAAACACTGAAGCTTTCTTT. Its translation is CASSFRGQINTEAFF.

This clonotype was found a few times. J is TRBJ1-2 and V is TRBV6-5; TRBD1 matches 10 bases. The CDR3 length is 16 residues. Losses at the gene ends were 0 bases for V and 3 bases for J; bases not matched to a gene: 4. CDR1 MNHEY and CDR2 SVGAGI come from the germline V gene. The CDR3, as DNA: TGTGCCAGCAGTTACTCCCGGACAGGGGGAGACTATGGCTACACCTTC. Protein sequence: CASSYSRTGGDYGYTF.

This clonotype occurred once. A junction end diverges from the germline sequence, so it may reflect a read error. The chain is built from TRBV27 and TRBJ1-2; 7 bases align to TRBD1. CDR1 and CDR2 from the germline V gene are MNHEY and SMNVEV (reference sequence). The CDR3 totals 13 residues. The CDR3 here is CASSLSGTAILSF. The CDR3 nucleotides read TGTGCCAGCAGTTTATCGGGGACAGCAATATTATCCTTC.

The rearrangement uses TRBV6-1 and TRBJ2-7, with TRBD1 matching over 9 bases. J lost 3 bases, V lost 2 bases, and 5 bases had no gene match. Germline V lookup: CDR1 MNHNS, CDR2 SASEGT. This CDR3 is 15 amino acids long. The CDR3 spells CASSEWGQGYYEQYF. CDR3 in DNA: TGTGCCAGCAGTGAATGGGGACAGGGATACTACGAGCAGTACTTC.

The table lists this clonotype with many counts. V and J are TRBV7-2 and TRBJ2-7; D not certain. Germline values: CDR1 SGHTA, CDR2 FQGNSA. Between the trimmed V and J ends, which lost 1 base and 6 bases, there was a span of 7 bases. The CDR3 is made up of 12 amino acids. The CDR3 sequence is CASSLGVFEQYF. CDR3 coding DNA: TGTGCCAGCAGCTTAGGGGTGTTCGAGCAGTACTTC.

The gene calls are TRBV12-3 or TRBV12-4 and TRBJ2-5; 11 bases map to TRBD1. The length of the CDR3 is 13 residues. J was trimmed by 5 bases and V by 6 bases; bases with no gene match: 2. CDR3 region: CASRDRGPETQYF. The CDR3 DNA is TGTGCCAGCAGGGACAGGGGGCCTGAGACCCAGTACTTC.

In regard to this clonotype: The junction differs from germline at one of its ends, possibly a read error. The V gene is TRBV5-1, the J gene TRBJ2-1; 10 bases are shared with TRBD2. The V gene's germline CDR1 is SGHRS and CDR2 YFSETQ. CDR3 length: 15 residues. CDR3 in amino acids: CTSSSTSGVYNEQFF. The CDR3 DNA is TGCACCAGCAGCTCAACTAGCGGGGTTTACAATGAGCAGTTCTTC.

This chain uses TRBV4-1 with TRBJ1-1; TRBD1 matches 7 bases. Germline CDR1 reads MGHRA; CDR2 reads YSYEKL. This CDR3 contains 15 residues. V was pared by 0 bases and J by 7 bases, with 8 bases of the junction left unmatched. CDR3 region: CASSQDEGGAGEAFF. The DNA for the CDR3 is TGCGCCAGCAGCCAAGATGAAGGGGGCGCAGGTGAAGCTTTCTTT.